The T cell receptor beta chain under discussion was sequenced for a study of shared clonotypes between healthy human individuals. Some clones are missing from TCRdb's copy, which holds only in-frame ones; the method was immunoSEQ multiplex PCR. The sample has about 640,000 clones; approximately 79% are singletons. Sequenced: memory CD4+ T cells sorted from blood. Subset of the sample: CD45RA-negative fraction. The TCR originated in a woman aged 30 to 39 in good health.

The CDR3 loop is CASSLEAWSGNTIYF. CDR3 coding DNA: TGTGCCAGCAGTTTAGAGGCCTGGTCTGGAAACACCATATATTTT. The V gene is TRBV28, the J gene TRBJ1-3, with D unclear. Germline CDR1 and CDR2: MDHEN and SYDVKM. Trimming took 2 bases from V and 1 from J, leaving 9 bases between them. The CDR3 covers 15 residues.